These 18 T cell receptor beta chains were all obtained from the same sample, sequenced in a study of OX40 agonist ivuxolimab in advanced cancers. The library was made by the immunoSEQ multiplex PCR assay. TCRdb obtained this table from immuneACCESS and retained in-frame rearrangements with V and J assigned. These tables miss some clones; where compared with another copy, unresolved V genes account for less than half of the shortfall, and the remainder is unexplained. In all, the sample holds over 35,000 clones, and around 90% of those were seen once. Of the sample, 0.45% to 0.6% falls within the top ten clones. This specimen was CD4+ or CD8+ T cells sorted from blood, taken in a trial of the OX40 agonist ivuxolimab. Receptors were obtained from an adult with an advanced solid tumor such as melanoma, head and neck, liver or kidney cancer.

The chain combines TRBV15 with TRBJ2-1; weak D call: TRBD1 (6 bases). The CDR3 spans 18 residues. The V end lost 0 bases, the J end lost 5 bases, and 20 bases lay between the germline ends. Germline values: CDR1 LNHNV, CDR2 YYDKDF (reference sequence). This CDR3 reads CATSRDVTGRLVHNEQFF. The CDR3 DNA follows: TGTGCCACCAGCAGAGATGTTACAGGGAGATTGGTCCACAATGAGCAGTTCTTC.

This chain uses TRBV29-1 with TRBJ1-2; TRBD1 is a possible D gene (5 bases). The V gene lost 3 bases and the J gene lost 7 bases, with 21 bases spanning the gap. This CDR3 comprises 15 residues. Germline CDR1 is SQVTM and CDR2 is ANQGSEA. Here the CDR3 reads CSVEVGGAGFFGYTF. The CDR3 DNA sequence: TGCAGCGTTGAGGTCGGCGGGGCCGGTTTTTTTGGCTACACCTTC.

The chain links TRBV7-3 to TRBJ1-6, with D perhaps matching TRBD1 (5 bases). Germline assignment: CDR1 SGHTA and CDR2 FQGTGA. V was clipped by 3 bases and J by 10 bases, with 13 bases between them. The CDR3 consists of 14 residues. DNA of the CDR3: TGTGCCAGCAGCTTCCAGGGTTCAGGATCACCCCTCCACTTT. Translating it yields CASSFQGSGSPLHF. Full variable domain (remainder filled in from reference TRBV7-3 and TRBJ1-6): GAGVSQTPSNKVTEKGKYVELRCDPISGHTALYWYRQSLGQGPEFLIYFQGTGAADDSGLPNDRFFAVRPEGSVSTLKIQRTERGDSAVYLCASSFQGSGSPLHFGNGTRLTVT.

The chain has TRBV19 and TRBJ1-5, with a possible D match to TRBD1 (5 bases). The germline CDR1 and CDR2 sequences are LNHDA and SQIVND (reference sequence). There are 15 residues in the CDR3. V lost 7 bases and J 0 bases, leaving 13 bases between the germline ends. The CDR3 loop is CASNPTAYSNQPQHF. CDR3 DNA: TGTGCCAGTAACCCGACAGCTTATAGCAATCAGCCCCAGCATTTT.

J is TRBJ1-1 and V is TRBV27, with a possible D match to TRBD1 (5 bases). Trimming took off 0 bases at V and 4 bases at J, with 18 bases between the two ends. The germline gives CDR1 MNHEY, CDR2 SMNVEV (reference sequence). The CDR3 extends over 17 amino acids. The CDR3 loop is CASSLSQGTWIITEAFF. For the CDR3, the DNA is TGTGCCAGCAGTTTATCGCAGGGTACTTGGATTATCACTGAAGCTTTCTTT.

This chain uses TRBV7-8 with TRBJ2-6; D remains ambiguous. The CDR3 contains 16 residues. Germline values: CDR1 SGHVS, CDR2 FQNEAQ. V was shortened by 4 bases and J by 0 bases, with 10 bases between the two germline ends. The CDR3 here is CASSSAGASGANVLTF. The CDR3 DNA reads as TGTGCCAGCAGCTCGGCCGGAGCCTCTGGGGCCAACGTCCTGACTTTC.

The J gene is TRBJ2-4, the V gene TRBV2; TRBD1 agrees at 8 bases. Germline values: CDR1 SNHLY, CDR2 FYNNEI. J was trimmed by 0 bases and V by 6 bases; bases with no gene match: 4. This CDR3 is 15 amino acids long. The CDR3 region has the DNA TGTGCCAGCAGGCGGGACAGGCTAGCCAAAAACATTCAGTACTTC. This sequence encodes CASRRDRLAKNIQYF. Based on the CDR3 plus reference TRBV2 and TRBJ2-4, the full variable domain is EPEVTQTPSHQVTQMGQEVILRCVPISNHLYFYWYRQILGQKVEFLVSFYNNEISEKSEIFDDQFSVERPDGSNFTLKIRSTKLEDSAMYFCASRRDRLAKNIQYFGAGTRLSVL.

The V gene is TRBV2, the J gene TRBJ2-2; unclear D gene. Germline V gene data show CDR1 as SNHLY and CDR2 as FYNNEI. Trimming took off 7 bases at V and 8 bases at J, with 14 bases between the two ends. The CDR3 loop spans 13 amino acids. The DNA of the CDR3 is TGTGCCAGCACCCTACTTCCCTCGGGGGAGCTGTTTTTT. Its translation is CASTLLPSGELFF.

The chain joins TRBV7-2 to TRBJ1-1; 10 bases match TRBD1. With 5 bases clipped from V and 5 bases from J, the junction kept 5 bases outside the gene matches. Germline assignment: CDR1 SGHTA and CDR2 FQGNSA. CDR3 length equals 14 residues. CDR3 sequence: CASSNRDRGTEAFF. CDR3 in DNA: TGTGCCAGCAGCAACCGGGACAGGGGAACTGAAGCTTTCTTT.

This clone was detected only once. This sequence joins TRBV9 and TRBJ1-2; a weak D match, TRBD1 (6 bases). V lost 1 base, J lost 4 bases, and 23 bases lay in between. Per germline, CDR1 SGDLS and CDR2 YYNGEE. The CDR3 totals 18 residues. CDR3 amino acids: CASSVNPRTGTQLYGYTF. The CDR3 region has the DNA TGTGCCAGCAGCGTAAACCCCCGAACAGGGACTCAGCTCTATGGCTACACCTTC.

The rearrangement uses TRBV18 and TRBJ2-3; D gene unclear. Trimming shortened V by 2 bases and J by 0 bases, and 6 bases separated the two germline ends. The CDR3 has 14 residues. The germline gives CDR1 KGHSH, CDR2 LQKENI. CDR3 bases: TGTGCCAGCTCACCATATGACAGCACAGATACGCAGTATTTT. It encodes CASSPYDSTDTQYF. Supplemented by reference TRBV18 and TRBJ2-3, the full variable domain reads NAGVMQNPRHLVRRRGQEARLRCSPMKGHSHVYWYRQLPEEGLKFMVYLQKENIIDESGMPKERFSAEFPKEGPSILRIQQVVRGDSAAYFCASSPYDSTDTQYFGPGTRLTVL.

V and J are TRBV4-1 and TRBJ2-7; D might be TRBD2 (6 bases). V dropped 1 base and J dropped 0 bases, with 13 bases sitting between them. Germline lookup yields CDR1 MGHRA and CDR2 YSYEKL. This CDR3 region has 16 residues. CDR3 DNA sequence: TGCGCCAGCAGCCAAGGTCTCGCGGGGAGCTCCTACGAGCAGTACTTC. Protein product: CASSQGLAGSSYEQYF.

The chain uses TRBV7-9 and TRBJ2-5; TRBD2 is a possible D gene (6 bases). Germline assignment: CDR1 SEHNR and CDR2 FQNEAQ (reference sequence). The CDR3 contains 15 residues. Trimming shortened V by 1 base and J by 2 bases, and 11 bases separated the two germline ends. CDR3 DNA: TGTGCCAGCAGCTTAGTCAGGGCGGGGCAAGAGACCCAGTACTTC. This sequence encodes CASSLVRAGQETQYF.

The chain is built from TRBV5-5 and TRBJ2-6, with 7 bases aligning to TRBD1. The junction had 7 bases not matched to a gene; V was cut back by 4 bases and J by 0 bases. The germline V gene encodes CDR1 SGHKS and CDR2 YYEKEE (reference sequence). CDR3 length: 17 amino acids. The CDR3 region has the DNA TGTGCCAGCAGCGTCCGGGACAGACGCTCTGGGGCCAACGTCCTGACTTTC. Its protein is CASSVRDRRSGANVLTF.

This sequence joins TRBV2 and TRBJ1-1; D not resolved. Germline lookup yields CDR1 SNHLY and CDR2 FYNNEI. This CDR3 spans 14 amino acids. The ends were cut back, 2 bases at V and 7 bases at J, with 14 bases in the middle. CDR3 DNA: TGTGCCAGCAGTGAAACGCGGGCAGACCGTGAAGCTTTCTTT. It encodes CASSETRADREAFF.

In DNA, the CDR3 is TGTGCCAGCAACTCTGGGACCGCGATTTCTGGGGCCAACGTCCTGACTTTC. Translating it yields CASNSGTAISGANVLTF. This chain joins TRBV7-3 and TRBJ2-6; D is possibly TRBD1 or TRBD2 (5 bases each). V lost 7 bases to trimming and J lost 1 base, with 17 bases between them. The CDR3 contains 17 residues. The germline CDR1 and CDR2 sequences are SGHTA and FQGTGA.

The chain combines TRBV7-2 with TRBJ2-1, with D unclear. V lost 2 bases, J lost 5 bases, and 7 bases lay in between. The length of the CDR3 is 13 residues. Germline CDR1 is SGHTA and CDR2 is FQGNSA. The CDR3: CASSLRRDNEQFF. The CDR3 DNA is TGTGCCAGCAGCTTACGTCGGGACAATGAGCAGTTCTTC.

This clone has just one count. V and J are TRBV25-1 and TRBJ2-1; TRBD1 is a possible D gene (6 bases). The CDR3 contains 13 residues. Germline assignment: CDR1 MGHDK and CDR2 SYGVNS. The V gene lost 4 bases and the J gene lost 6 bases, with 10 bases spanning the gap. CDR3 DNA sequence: TGTGCCAGCAGTGGACAGGCTTTCAATGAGCAGTTCTTC. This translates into CASSGQAFNEQFF.